This entry concerns a single T cell receptor (beta chain). No antigen is known for it. No much larger clonotype is one base removed from it; base qualities were not supplied. Genomic DNA was extracted from sorted cells for sequencing of the TCRbeta CDR3 region. The immunoSEQ Assay was used for sequencing of TCRbeta CDR3 regions. Here the immuneACCESS table is served through TCRdb, limited to in-frame sequences with V and J called. Missing clones are a known gap in these copies; in checked studies unresolved V genes cover under half, and the rest lacks a known reason. The sample table shows around 21,000 clones, and around 85% are seen once. Jointly, the top ten make up approximately 30% of the sample. CDR1 is given as MNHNY and CDR2 as SVGAGI, both from the germline V gene (reference sequence). V is clipped by 7 bases and J by 4 bases, and the sequence between their germline boundaries is 10 bases long. Inclusive of the bounding cysteine and phenylalanine, the CDR3 is 12 residues long. Just CDR3 DNA is preserved here, 36 bases in frame from base 1.

These data originate in a study of OX40 agonist ivuxolimab in advanced cancers. Some background on the complete study: The costimulatory receptor OX40 (CD134) was targeted by ivuxolimab, a fully human IgG2 agonistic monoclonal antibody. Of the roughly 50 dose-escalation patients, hepatocellular carcinoma was present in around 20, melanoma in some 15, renal cell carcinoma in 9 and head and neck cancer in 9. Intravenous ivuxolimab was administered to patients every 2 weeks at six dose levels: 0.01, 0.1, 0.3, 1.5, 3 and 10 mg/kg. The paper describes the monotherapy dose-escalation part (N ≈ 51 patients) of the phase I trial of ivuxolimab. Peripheral TCRbeta sequencing was intended to test whether TCR sequence diversity was altered and clonal T-cell expansion was caused by ivuxolimab. Partial responses occurred in three dose-escalation patients, of whom one had hepatocellular carcinoma and two had cutaneous melanoma. Prior anti-PD-1, anti-PD-L1 or anti-CTLA-4 therapy was permitted, and checkpoint inhibitors had been received by around 39% of dose-escalation patients. A male proportion of approximately 83% and a mean age of roughly 58 years, ranging from about 20 to 80, were recorded for the dose-escalation cohort. Results and caveats for the whole study, not just this receptor: Low levels of normalized T-cell clonal expansion were also seen in some patients who did not respond. At doses of 0.1 to 3.0 mg/kg, clonal expansion of both CD4+ and CD8+ blood T cells was observed from baseline to week 6. In the 0.1-3.0 mg/kg groups, partial responders had among the lowest normalized peripheral clonal expansion, particularly in CD8+ T cells. After ivuxolimab, CD8+ T cells had more expanded clones than CD4+ T cells on average. The antigen specificity of the peripheral T cells that underwent clonal expansion was not determined.

The trial excluded patients who had a history of autoimmune disease or were on systemic immunosuppression. In every dose cohort, peripheral blood was drawn for TCR sequencing at baseline, cycle 4 day 1, and cycle 7 day 1. Samples were obtained from an open-label, multicenter, first-in-human phase I dose-escalation trial of ivuxolimab. The trial enrolled adults with locally advanced or metastatic head and neck squamous cell, hepatocellular, melanoma or renal cell carcinoma. Before TCR sequencing, CD4+ T cells and CD8+ T cells from peripheral blood were sorted into separate populations. This TCR derives from an adult with an advanced solid tumor such as melanoma, head and neck, liver or kidney cancer. This specimen was CD4+ or CD8+ T cells sorted from blood, taken in a trial of the OX40 agonist ivuxolimab. The sequence joins TRBV6-6 to TRBJ1-2; perhaps TRBD1 is the D gene, with 6 bases matching. The DNA is as follows: TGTGCCAGCAATCCAGGGGCCTATGGCTACACCTTC. Its product reads: CASNPGAYGYTF.